Included here is one TCR beta chain sequence, with context. The CDR3 has 14 residues. Germline-derived CDR1 and CDR2 are SGHRS and YFSETQ. V dropped 2 bases and J dropped 3 bases, with 8 bases sitting between them. The source of the sample is a study of blood T cell repertoires in COVID-19. Study information: The origin of the acute and convalescent COVID-19 samples was the United States, Italy and Spain. Sources were T cells, B-cell-depleted T cells, or PBMCs; the material itself was cDNA or gDNA.

Authors' data handling: By means of reference gene primer amplification, nucleated cell counts were estimated. Assay used: immunoSEQ multiplex PCR; TCRdb lists only in-frame clones, some missing. V, J and clone size are taken as reported in that table, and D and trimming were inferred from the DNA itself. Found here are tens of thousands of clones, around 84% of them singletons; the top ten hold more than 2.5%. This chain joins TRBV5-1 and TRBJ2-2; possible D gene TRBD1, 5 bases. This receptor was obtained from a man aged 45-60 years with acute or convalescent COVID-19. The specimen sequenced was peripheral blood. CDR3 region: CASSFTGDTGELFF. CDR3 nucleotide sequence: TGCGCCAGCAGCTTTACAGGTGACACCGGGGAGCTGTTTTTT.